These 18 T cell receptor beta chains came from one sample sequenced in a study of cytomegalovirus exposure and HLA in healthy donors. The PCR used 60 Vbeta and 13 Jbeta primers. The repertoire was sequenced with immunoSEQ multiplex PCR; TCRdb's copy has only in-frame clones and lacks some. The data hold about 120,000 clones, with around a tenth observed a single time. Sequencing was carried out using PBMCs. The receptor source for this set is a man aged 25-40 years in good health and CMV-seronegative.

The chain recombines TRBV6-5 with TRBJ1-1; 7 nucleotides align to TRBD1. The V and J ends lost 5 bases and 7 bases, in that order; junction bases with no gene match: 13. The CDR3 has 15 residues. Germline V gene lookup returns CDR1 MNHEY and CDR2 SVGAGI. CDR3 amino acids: CASSRNSGGTDEAFF. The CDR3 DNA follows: TGTGCCAGCAGTCGAAATTCAGGGGGAACAGATGAAGCTTTCTTT.

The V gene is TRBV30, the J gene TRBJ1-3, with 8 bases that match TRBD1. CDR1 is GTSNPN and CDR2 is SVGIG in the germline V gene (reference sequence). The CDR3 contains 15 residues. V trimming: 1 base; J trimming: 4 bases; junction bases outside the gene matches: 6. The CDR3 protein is CAWSGGTGRGNTIYF. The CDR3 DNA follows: TGTGCCTGGAGTGGCGGGACAGGACGCGGAAACACCATATATTTT.

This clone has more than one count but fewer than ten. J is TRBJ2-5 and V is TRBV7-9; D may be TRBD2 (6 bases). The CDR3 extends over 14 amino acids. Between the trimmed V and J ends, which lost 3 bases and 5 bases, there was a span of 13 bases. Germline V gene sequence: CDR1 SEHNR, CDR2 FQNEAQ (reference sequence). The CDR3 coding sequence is TGTGCCAGCAGCTTGTGGCAGGCGGGGGAGACCCAGTACTTC. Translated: CASSLWQAGETQYF.

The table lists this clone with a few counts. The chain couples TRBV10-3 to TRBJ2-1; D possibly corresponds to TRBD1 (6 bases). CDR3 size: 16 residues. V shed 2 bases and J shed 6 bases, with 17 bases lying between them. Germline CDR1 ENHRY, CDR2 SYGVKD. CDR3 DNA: TGTGCCATCAGTGAGAATCAGGGGCTTCTAGGCAATGAGCAGTTCTTC. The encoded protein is CAISENQGLLGNEQFF.

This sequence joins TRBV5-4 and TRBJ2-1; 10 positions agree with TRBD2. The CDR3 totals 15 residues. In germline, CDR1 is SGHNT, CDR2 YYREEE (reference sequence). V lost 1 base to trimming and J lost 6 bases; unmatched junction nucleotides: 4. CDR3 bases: TGTGCCAGCAGCTTGCGGACTAGCGGCGGCAATGAGCAGTTCTTC. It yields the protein CASSLRTSGGNEQFF.

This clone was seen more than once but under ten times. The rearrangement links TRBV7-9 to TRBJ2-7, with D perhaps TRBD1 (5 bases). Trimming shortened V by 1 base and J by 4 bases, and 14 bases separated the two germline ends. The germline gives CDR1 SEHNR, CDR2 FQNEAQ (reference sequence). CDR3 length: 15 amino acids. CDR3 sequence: CASSLGQGPGYEQYF. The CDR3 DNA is TGTGCCAGCAGCTTAGGGCAGGGCCCTGGGTACGAGCAGTACTTC.

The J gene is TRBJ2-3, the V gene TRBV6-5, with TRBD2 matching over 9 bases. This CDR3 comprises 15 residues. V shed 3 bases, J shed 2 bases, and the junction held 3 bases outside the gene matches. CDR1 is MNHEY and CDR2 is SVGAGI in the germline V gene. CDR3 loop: CASSYRGLATDTQYF. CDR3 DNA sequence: TGTGCCAGCAGTTATCGGGGACTAGCCACAGATACGCAGTATTTT.

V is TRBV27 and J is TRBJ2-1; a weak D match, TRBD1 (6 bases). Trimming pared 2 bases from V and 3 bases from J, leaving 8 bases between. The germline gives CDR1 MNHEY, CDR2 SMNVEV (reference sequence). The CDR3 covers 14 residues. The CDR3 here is CASSLDRIYNEQFF. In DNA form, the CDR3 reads TGTGCCAGCAGTTTAGACAGGATCTACAATGAGCAGTTCTTC.

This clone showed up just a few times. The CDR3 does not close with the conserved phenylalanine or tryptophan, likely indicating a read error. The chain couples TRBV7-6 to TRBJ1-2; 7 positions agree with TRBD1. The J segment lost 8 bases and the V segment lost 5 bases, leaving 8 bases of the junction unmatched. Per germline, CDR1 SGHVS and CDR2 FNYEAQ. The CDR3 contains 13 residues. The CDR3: CASSTRTGSGYTS. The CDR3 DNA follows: TGTGCCAGCAGCACTCGGACAGGTTCCGGCTACACCTCC.

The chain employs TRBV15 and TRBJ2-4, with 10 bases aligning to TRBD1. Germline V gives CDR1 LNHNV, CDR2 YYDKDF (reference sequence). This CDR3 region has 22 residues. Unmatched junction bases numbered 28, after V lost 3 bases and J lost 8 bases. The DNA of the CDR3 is TGTGCCACCAGCAGCGCTTCAATGCCCCCGGGGACAGGGGCAACCCCAATCGACATTCAGTACTTC. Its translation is CATSSASMPPGTGATPIDIQYF.

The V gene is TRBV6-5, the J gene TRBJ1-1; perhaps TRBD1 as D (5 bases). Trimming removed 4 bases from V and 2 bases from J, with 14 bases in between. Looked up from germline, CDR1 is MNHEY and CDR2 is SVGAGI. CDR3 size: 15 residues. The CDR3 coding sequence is TGTGCCAGCAGTTGGGAGGACAACCGCAACACTGAAGCTTTCTTT. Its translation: CASSWEDNRNTEAFF.

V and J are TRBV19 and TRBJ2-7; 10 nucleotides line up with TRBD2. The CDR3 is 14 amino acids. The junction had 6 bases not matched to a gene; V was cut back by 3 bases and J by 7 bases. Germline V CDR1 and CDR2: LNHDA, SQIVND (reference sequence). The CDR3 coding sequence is TGTGCCAGTAGTATCAAGCGGGGGGGCTTTGAGCAGTACTTC. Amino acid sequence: CASSIKRGGFEQYF.

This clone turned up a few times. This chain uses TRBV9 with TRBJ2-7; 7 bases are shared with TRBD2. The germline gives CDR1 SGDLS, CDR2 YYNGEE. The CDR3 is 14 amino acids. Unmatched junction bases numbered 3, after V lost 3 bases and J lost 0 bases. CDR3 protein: CASSASSGSYEQYF. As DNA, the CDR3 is TGTGCCAGCAGCGCCTCTAGCGGCTCCTACGAGCAGTACTTC.

Here the CDR3 reads CASSYSQGTTEAFF. The CDR3 region has the DNA TGTGCCAGCAGTTATTCTCAGGGGACCACTGAAGCTTTCTTT. The chain recombines TRBV2 with TRBJ1-1, with D tentatively TRBD1 (6 bases). CDR3 length equals 14 residues. V was pared by 5 bases and J by 4 bases, with 14 bases between. CDR1 SNHLY and CDR2 FYNNEI come from the germline V gene.

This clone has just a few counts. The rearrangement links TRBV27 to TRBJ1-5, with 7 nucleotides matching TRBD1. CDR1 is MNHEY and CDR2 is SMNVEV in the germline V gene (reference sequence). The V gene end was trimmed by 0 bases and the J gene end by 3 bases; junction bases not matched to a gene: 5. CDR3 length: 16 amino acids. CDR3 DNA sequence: TGTGCCAGCAGTTTATCGACAGGGATCGACAATCAGCCCCAGCATTTT. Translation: CASSLSTGIDNQPQHF.

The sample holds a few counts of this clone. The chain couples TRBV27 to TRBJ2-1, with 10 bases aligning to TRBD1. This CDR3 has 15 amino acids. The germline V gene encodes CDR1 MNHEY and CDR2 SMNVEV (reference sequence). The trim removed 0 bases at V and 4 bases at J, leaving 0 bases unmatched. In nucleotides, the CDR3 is TGTGCCAGCAGTTTATCGGACAGGGGGTACAATGAGCAGTTCTTC. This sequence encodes CASSLSDRGYNEQFF.

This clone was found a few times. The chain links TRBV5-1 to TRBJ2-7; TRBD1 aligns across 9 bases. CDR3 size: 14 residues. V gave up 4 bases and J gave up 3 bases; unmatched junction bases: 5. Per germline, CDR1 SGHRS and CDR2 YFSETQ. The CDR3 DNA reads TGCGCCAGCAGCGTTACAGGGGGCGGCTACGAGCAGTACTTC. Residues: CASSVTGGGYEQYF.

The CDR3: CASSLGGRKFGETQYF. DNA of the CDR3: TGTGCCAGCAGCTTAGGAGGCAGGAAGTTTGGGGAGACCCAGTACTTC. V usage is TRBV13 and J usage is TRBJ2-5; D is unclear. The CDR3 consists of 16 residues. Germline CDR1 is PRHDT and CDR2 is FYEKMQ (reference sequence). Trimming shortened V by 0 bases and J by 5 bases, and 16 bases separated the two germline ends.